This TCR beta chain was obtained from a study of shared clonotypes between healthy human individuals. Study-level background: Sampling drew on donors who were a couple of women and a few men aged 18 to 49. There were three CD4 naive, three CD4 memory, two CD8 naive and one CD8 memory plates per donor.

Study observations and caveats: Researchers found naive subsets generally carried larger estimated richness than memory subsets.

Trimming took 6 bases from V and 8 from J; bases not matched to a gene: 10. CDR3 length: 15 residues. Germline-derived CDR1 and CDR2 are KGHSH and LQKENI. As for this clone: Its antigen is not identified.

TCRdb keeps only in-frame clones here, not all; method: immunoSEQ multiplex PCR. The data hold 950,000 to 1,300,000 clones, with roughly 80% observed a single time. V usage is TRBV18 and J usage is TRBJ1-4, with 9 bases identical to TRBD1. Sequencing input: memory CD4+ T cells sorted from blood. Subset denoted: CD45RA-negative fraction. The sequence derives from a man aged 18 to 29 in good health. In DNA form, the CDR3 reads TGTGCCAGCTCCCCGGGACAGGGTGAGATGGAAAAACTGTTTTTT. It translates to CASSPGQGEMEKLFF.